The 30 T cell receptor beta chains reported below all come from one sample, sequenced in a study of cytomegalovirus exposure and HLA in healthy donors. The PCR contained 60 Vbeta and 13 Jbeta primers. Here immunoSEQ multiplex PCR was the method, and the copy in TCRdb shows in-frame clones only, minus some. The sample contains some 130,000 clones, about 78% of which appear only once. Sequenced: PBMCs. The receptor set was obtained from a man in his fifties or sixties in good health and CMV-seronegative.

J is TRBJ2-1 and V is TRBV7-2, with 12 bases aligning to TRBD1. The J segment lost 6 bases and the V segment lost 1 base, leaving 4 bases of the junction unmatched. CDR3 size: 16 residues. Germline V gene lookup returns CDR1 SGHTA and CDR2 FQGNSA. The CDR3 loop is CASSLGGTGGINEQFF. The CDR3 DNA reads as TGTGCCAGCAGCTTAGGGGGGACAGGGGGCATCAATGAGCAGTTCTTC.

The genes are TRBV5-8 and TRBJ2-5; possible D gene TRBD1, 7 bases. This CDR3 comprises 15 residues. CDR1 is SGHTS, CDR2 YDEGEE, per germline. Trimming shortened V by 3 bases and J by 5 bases, and 17 bases separated the two germline ends. The chain's CDR3 is CASSSNRGLGETQYF. The CDR3 DNA reads as TGTGCCAGCAGCTCTAACAGGGGACTGGGGGAGACCCAGTACTTC.

This chain links TRBV6-1 with TRBJ1-4; D gene unclear. CDR1 is MNHNS and CDR2 is SASEGT in the germline V gene. V was shortened by 6 bases and J by 7 bases, with 12 bases between the two germline ends. This CDR3 has 13 residues. The CDR3 DNA reads as TGTGCCAGCAGGCTGGTACGGGGTGAAAAACTGTTTTTT. Protein sequence: CASRLVRGEKLFF.

This chain connects TRBV11-1 to TRBJ2-1, with TRBD2 as a possible D gene (5 bases). Germline loops: CDR1 SGHAT, CDR2 FQDESV (reference sequence). Trimming took 1 base from V and 8 from J, leaving 9 bases between them. The CDR3 runs to 13 residues. The CDR3 region has the DNA TGTGCCAGCAGCTTAGATAGGCGGGATGAGCAGTTCTTC. Its protein product is CASSLDRRDEQFF.

The gene calls are TRBV18 and TRBJ2-3; tentative D call: TRBD1 (6 bases). The CDR3 has 14 amino acids. The ends were cut back, 3 bases at V and 2 bases at J, with 9 bases in the middle. Germline V gives CDR1 KGHSH, CDR2 LQKENI. In DNA form, the CDR3 reads TGTGCCAGCTCACCGGACAGCAACACAGATACGCAGTATTTT. Protein sequence: CASSPDSNTDTQYF. Full variable domain (remainder filled in from reference TRBV18 and TRBJ2-3): NAGVMQNPRHLVRRRGQEARLRCSPMKGHSHVYWYRQLPEEGLKFMVYLQKENIIDESGMPKERFSAEFPKEGPSILRIQQVVRGDSAAYFCASSPDSNTDTQYFGPGTRLTVL.

V usage is TRBV15 and J usage is TRBJ2-7, with unresolved D. The CDR3 consists of 15 residues. CDR1 and CDR2 (germline): LNHNV, YYDKDF (reference sequence). V lost 0 bases, J lost 2 bases, and 11 bases lay in between. CDR3 in amino acids: CATSREGHSAYEQYF. The DNA for the CDR3 is TGTGCCACCAGCAGAGAGGGCCATTCGGCCTACGAGCAGTACTTC.

This clone was counted a single time. The chain links TRBV29-1 to TRBJ1-2, with D possibly TRBD1 on 5 matching bases. V was trimmed by 6 bases and J by 8 bases, leaving 19 bases between them. The CDR3 sequence is 13 residues long. Germline V gives CDR1 SQVTM, CDR2 ANQGSEA. CDR3 in amino acids: CSVGSGREDGYTF. CDR3 DNA sequence: TGCAGCGTGGGCTCTGGCAGGGAGGACGGCTACACCTTC.

This clone was seen ten or more times. The chain uses TRBV30 and TRBJ1-1; the match to TRBD1 covers 7 bases. V shed 7 bases, J shed 7 bases, and the junction held 15 bases outside the gene matches. This CDR3 region has 14 residues. Germline V gives CDR1 GTSNPN, CDR2 SVGIG (reference sequence). The CDR3 region has the DNA TGTGCCTATCAGATAGGACAGGCCTGGGGTGAAGCTTTCTTT. This codes for CAYQIGQAWGEAFF.

This chain connects TRBV27 to TRBJ2-7; perhaps TRBD1 as D (5 bases). The germline gives CDR1 MNHEY, CDR2 SMNVEV (reference sequence). Deletions cut 0 bases from V and 6 bases from J, with 9 bases between. This CDR3 spans 13 amino acids. CDR3 nucleotide sequence: TGTGCCAGCAGTTTATCTAGGGGAAGCGAGCAGTACTTC. Its protein is CASSLSRGSEQYF.

The chain couples TRBV10-2 to TRBJ2-2, with TRBD1 matching over 8 bases. This CDR3 region has 15 residues. V lost 6 bases, J lost 1 base, and 4 bases stayed unmatched. Germline-derived CDR1 and CDR2 are WSHSY and SAAADI. The DNA of the CDR3 is TGCGCCAGCAGGGGGGACAGGATGAACACCGGGGAGCTGTTTTTT. Translation gives CASRGDRMNTGELFF.

This clone has more than one count but fewer than ten. The J gene is TRBJ1-1, the V gene TRBV21-1; TRBD1, as called in the table, went unchecked against the DNA. TRBV21-1 is annotated as a pseudogene. The CDR3 runs 16 residues. The CDR3 reads CASSIRDRELVTEAFF. The DNA for the CDR3 is TGTGCCAGCAGCATCCGGGACAGGGAATTGGTTACTGAAGCTTTCTTT.

J is TRBJ2-7 and V is TRBV7-9; unclear D gene. CDR1 and CDR2 from the germline V gene are SEHNR and FQNEAQ (reference sequence). The ends were cut back, 5 bases at V and 7 bases at J, with 18 bases in the middle. The CDR3 spans 14 residues. CDR3 in amino acids: CASSLSRLIEEQYF. The DNA for the CDR3 is TGTGCCAGCAGCCTTTCGAGGCTGATCGAAGAGCAGTACTTC.

The rearrangement uses TRBV18 and TRBJ2-2; D is uncertain. CDR3 length: 14 residues. The V gene lost 3 bases and the J gene lost 4 bases, with 9 bases spanning the gap. Germline CDR1 is KGHSH and CDR2 is LQKENI. CDR3 DNA sequence: TGTGCCAGCTCACCCGTTTTCGGCACCGGGGAGCTGTTTTTT. This gives the protein CASSPVFGTGELFF.

The chain carries TRBV28 and TRBJ2-5; 11 bases match TRBD2. Germline V gives CDR1 MDHEN, CDR2 SYDVKM. The CDR3 extends over 14 amino acids. Trimming at V came to 2 bases and at J to 7 bases, leaving 3 bases not matched to a gene. Here the CDR3 DNA reads TGTGCCAGCAGTTTAACTAGCGGGAGCGCGACCCAGTACTTC. Its translation is CASSLTSGSATQYF.

The gene calls are TRBV7-8 and TRBJ2-3, with D tentatively TRBD2 (5 bases). Germline CDR1 SGHVS, CDR2 FQNEAQ. This CDR3 is 15 amino acids long. Trimming took off 2 bases at V and 3 bases at J, with 12 bases between the two ends. The CDR3 sequence is CASSLLSGMTDTQYF. The CDR3, as DNA: TGTGCCAGCAGCTTACTTTCCGGGATGACAGATACGCAGTATTTT.

The rearrangement links TRBV28 to TRBJ1-5, with D hard to call. Looked up from germline, CDR1 is MDHEN and CDR2 is SYDVKM. V was clipped by 3 bases and J by 6 bases, with 9 bases between them. The CDR3 length is 13 residues. The CDR3 is CASSLRGIQPQHF. Written as DNA, the CDR3 is TGTGCCAGCAGTTTGAGAGGGATTCAGCCCCAGCATTTT.

The rearrangement uses TRBV9 and TRBJ2-3, with 9 bases aligning to TRBD2. CDR1 is SGDLS and CDR2 is YYNGEE in the germline V gene. Trimming removed 0 bases from V and 5 bases from J; junction bases left unmatched: 7. This CDR3 is built from 16 residues. CDR3 sequence reads: CASSVGSGSPGDTQYF. The CDR3 DNA reads TGTGCCAGCAGCGTAGGTAGCGGGAGCCCCGGAGATACGCAGTATTTT.

V is TRBV28 and J is TRBJ2-7, with 9 bases lining up with TRBD2. V lost 1 base and J lost 5; bases outside the gene matches: 6. The CDR3 runs to 15 residues. The V gene's germline CDR1 is MDHEN and CDR2 SYDVKM. DNA of the CDR3: TGTGCCAGCAGTTTATTTGGTAGCGGGAGAGACGAGCAGTACTTC. Its protein is CASSLFGSGRDEQYF.

The chain recombines TRBV9 with TRBJ1-2; TRBD1 aligns across 7 bases. The germline gives CDR1 SGDLS, CDR2 YYNGEE. The length of the CDR3 is 16 residues. The J segment lost 5 bases and the V segment lost 0 bases, leaving 10 bases of the junction unmatched. The CDR3 nucleotides read TGTGCCAGCAGCGTAGTTGTTGGGACAGCCTCATATGGCTACACCTTC. This translates into CASSVVVGTASYGYTF. Drawing the rest from reference TRBV9 and TRBJ1-2, the complete variable domain is DSGVTQTPKHLITATGQRVTLRCSPRSGDLSVYWYQQSLDQGLQFLIQYYNGEERAKGNILERFSAQQFPDLHSELNLSSLELGDSALYFCASSVVVGTASYGYTFGSGTRLTVV.

The rearrangement joins TRBV5-1 to TRBJ2-7; the D gene is possibly TRBD2 (5 bases). CDR1 is SGHRS and CDR2 is YFSETQ in the germline V gene. The V and J ends lost 5 bases and 2 bases respectively, with 14 bases between them. This CDR3 comprises 14 residues. CDR3 nucleotides: TGCGCCAGCAGTAGGGATCCGGGAACCTACGAGCAGTACTTC. Translated: CASSRDPGTYEQYF.

V gene TRBV5-4 combines with J gene TRBJ2-3; D gene unclear. Trimming pared 3 bases from V and 0 bases from J, leaving 5 bases between. Germline CDR1 SGHNT, CDR2 YYREEE (reference sequence). The CDR3 extends over 13 amino acids. CDR3 region: CASSSSSTDTQYF. CDR3 DNA: TGTGCCAGCAGCTCTTCTAGCACAGATACGCAGTATTTT. Based on the CDR3 plus reference TRBV5-4 and TRBJ2-3, the full variable domain is ETGVTQSPTHLIKTRGQQVTLRCSSQSGHNTVSWYQQALGQGPQFIFQYYREEENGRGNFPPRFSGLQFPNYSSELNVNALELDDSALYLCASSSSSTDTQYFGPGTRLTVL.

This sequence joins TRBV5-3 and TRBJ2-3; 14 bases map to TRBD2. TRBV5-3 counts as an open reading frame of uncertain function. CDR3 size: 17 residues. With 0 bases clipped from V and 8 bases from J, the junction kept 8 bases outside the gene matches. In DNA, the CDR3 is TGTGCCAGAAGCTTGGGGACTAGCGGGAGGTTTTCTGGTACGCAGTATTTT. It is translated as CARSLGTSGRFSGTQYF.

This rearrangement joins TRBV18 to TRBJ1-5; 9 bases align to TRBD1. CDR3 length: 16 residues. Trimming cost V 3 bases and J 2 bases; bases outside gene matches: 5. CDR1 and CDR2 (germline): KGHSH, LQKENI. The CDR3 here is CASSPTGGFGNQPQHF. The CDR3 bases are TGTGCCAGCTCACCCACAGGGGGCTTTGGCAATCAGCCCCAGCATTTT.

The chain employs TRBV7-2 and TRBJ1-5; D unresolved. The V and J ends lost 2 bases and 4 bases respectively, with 6 bases between them. CDR1 is SGHTA, CDR2 FQGNSA, per germline. This CDR3 spans 13 amino acids. The CDR3 reads CASSLSVNQPQHF. The CDR3 bases are TGTGCCAGCAGCTTATCGGTAAATCAGCCCCAGCATTTT.

This clone was seen once. The chain employs TRBV5-1 and TRBJ2-2; the D gene is possibly TRBD2 (7 bases). The V end was cut by 7 bases, the J end by 4 bases, with 20 bases between. This CDR3 is built from 16 residues. CDR1 SGHRS and CDR2 YFSETQ come from the germline V gene. CDR3 in DNA: TGCGCCAGCCATAGGGGGGGGCTTTTCATCACCGGGGAGCTGTTTTTT. It encodes CASHRGGLFITGELFF.

The chain combines TRBV6-1 with TRBJ2-3, with 7 positions matching TRBD2. Germline trimming cut 0 bases from V and 4 bases from J; bases unmatched to any gene: 7. CDR1 MNHNS and CDR2 SASEGT come from the germline V gene. The CDR3 runs to 16 residues. The CDR3 DNA follows: TGTGCCAGCAGTGAAGCTCGGCGGGAGTTCTCAGATACGCAGTATTTT. Amino acid sequence: CASSEARREFSDTQYF.

The rearrangement links TRBV29-1 to TRBJ2-1; perhaps TRBD2 as D (7 bases). Between the trimmed V and J ends, which lost 2 bases and 8 bases, there was a span of 13 bases. There are 13 residues in the CDR3. Germline loops: CDR1 SQVTM, CDR2 ANQGSEA. The CDR3 DNA sequence: TGCAGCGTTGAACCCCAGGGGAGGGATGAGCAGTTCTTC. It is translated as CSVEPQGRDEQFF.

The J gene is TRBJ2-3, the V gene TRBV9; D ambiguous. From germline, CDR1 is SGDLS and CDR2 YYNGEE. CDR3 size: 13 residues. Deletions cut 3 bases from V and 2 bases from J, with 7 bases between. The CDR3 DNA follows: TGTGCCAGCAGCGCCCCAAACACAGATACGCAGTATTTT. It is translated as CASSAPNTDTQYF.

The chain links TRBV5-1 to TRBJ1-1; 8 nucleotides agree with TRBD1. Trimming took 4 bases from V and 4 from J; bases not matched to a gene: 9. This CDR3 has 15 amino acids. Germline CDR1 SGHRS, CDR2 YFSETQ. CDR3 loop: CASSKGTGLGTEAFF. The CDR3 DNA follows: TGCGCCAGCAGCAAAGGGACAGGTCTCGGCACTGAAGCTTTCTTT.

The rearrangement uses TRBV19 and TRBJ1-2, with TRBD1 identical over 11 bases. The germline V gene has CDR1 LNHDA and CDR2 SQIVND (reference sequence). J gave up 0 bases and V 9 bases, and 6 bases lay outside the gene matches. The CDR3 length is 15 residues. The CDR3 DNA reads TGTGCCAGCCGGACAGGGGGCAGTCCTAACTATGGCTACACCTTC. Its protein product is CASRTGGSPNYGYTF.